The clone carrying this T cell receptor beta chain turned up a few times. Its target is unknown. The sample is drawn from a study of cytomegalovirus exposure and HLA in healthy donors. From germline, CDR1 is SGDLS and CDR2 YYNGEE. Trimming pared 0 bases from V and 4 bases from J, leaving 7 bases between. The CDR3 sequence is 13 residues long. Sequencing used immunoSEQ multiplex PCR; TCRdb keeps in-frame clones, though not all of them. The profile shows some 140,000 clones, roughly 90% of them singletons. Notes on the study in general: For most TCR sequences rarity was the rule, although some public TCRs occurred in many donors. Associated with cytomegalovirus, according to the listing, were some 150 TCR beta chains. A classifier reportedly called cytomegalovirus status with high sensitivity and specificity.

Sequencing was performed on PBMCs. The chain is built from TRBV9 and TRBJ1-2; no definite D call. The sequence was obtained from a young man in good health and CMV-seropositive. The CDR3 nucleotides are TGTGCCAGCAGCGTAGTGTCGGGCTATGGCTACACCTTC. Its translation: CASSVVSGYGYTF.